This is a list of T cell receptor beta chains from one sample in a study of blood T cell repertoires in COVID-19. Sequenced by immunoSEQ multiplex PCR; TCRdb stores in-frame clones only, minus some. This table holds 79,000 or so clones, more than 75% found once. Specimen: peripheral blood. The receptor set was obtained from a man aged 55 to 70 with COVID-19, enrolled during active disease. Both conserved end residues are part of each CDR3. The D gene is left open where the match is weak. Only part of the rows carry a size: once, few, many, or a class if the clone is expanded.

cdr3_length j_call d_call v_call clone_size cdr3_nt cdr3_aa
12 TRBJ1-2 - TRBV11-2 - TGTGCCAGCAGCTTAGATCGTCATGGCTACACCTTC CASSLDRHGYTF
15 TRBJ2-2 - TRBV18 once TGTGCCAGCTCACCAGTACAGTCGAACACCGGGGAGCTGTTTTTT CASSPVQSNTGELFF
11 TRBJ1-5 - TRBV9 - TGTGCCAGCACCCAATATCAGCCCCAGCATTTT CASTQYQPQHF
12 TRBJ2-7 - TRBV5-1 few TGCGCCAGCAGCACTCAGGGCAACGAGCAGTACTTC CASSTQGNEQYF
13 TRBJ2-5 - TRBV5-1 - TGCGCCAGCAGCTTGGCTGGAGCAGAGACCCAGTACTTC CASSLAGAETQYF
14 TRBJ1-5 TRBD1 TRBV27 - TGTGCCAGCAGGGGGACAGGGGCTTTACAGCCCCAGCATTTT CASRGTGALQPQHF
16 TRBJ2-1 TRBD2 TRBV11-2 - TGTGCCAGCAGCCCGGGGAGGACTAGCGGGGAGAATGAGCAGTTCTTC CASSPGRTSGENEQFF
13 TRBJ2-7 TRBD1 TRBV7-3 - TGTGCCAGCAGCTCCTTTACAGGGGGCGAGCAGTACTTC CASSSFTGGEQYF
14 TRBJ1-1 - TRBV29-1 - TGCAGCGTTATTGACACACACATGAACACTGAAGCTTTCTTT CSVIDTHMNTEAFF
16 TRBJ2-3 TRBD2 TRBV7-3 - TGTGCCAGCAGCCTAGGACTAGCGGGAGGGCCGGATACGCAGTATTTT CASSLGLAGGPDTQYF
13 TRBJ1-2 - TRBV29-1 - TGCAGCGGACCCAGGAAAACTTTCTATGGCTACACCTTC CSGPRKTFYGYTF